These 12 T cell receptor beta chains share one sample of origin, sequenced in a study of beta chain features in type 1 diabetes. The study, taken as a whole, reports: Shortening that was moderate but significant affected the TCRB CDR3s of Type 1 diabetes patients in all four CD4+ subsets.

No antigens are known for them. The study reverse transcribed the entire isolated RNA, so it sequenced expressed TCRB transcripts. Repertoires were generated with immunoSEQ multiplex PCR, while TCRdb's copy carries only in-frame clones and drops some. The sample records over 120,000 clones, about 13% being singletons. Sequencing was carried out using central memory CD4+ T cells from blood. The receptor source for this set is a man aged 18 to 35 with type 1 diabetes.

On this clone: An end of the junction differs from the germline gene, which may be a read error. This chain uses TRBV10-3 with TRBJ2-7; 11 bases line up with TRBD1. Germline CDR1 is ENHRY and CDR2 is SYGVKD. The CDR3 totals 15 residues. DNA of the CDR3: TGTGCCATCAGGGAGTCCGGGACAGGGGGCTACGAGCAGTACTTC. It encodes CAIRESGTGGYEQYF.

CDR3 loop: CSAHSRDIQYF. The DNA for the CDR3 is TGCAGTGCTCACTCCAGGGACATTCAGTACTTC. The gene calls are TRBV20-1 and TRBJ2-4; perhaps TRBD1 as D (5 bases). With 5 bases removed from V and 8 bases from J, the gap between germline ends came to 10 bases. This CDR3 has 11 residues. Germline V gene lookup returns CDR1 DFQATT and CDR2 SNEGSKA (reference sequence).

Of note for this clone: A much bigger clone sits one base away, suggesting this may be a read error. This chain connects TRBV27 to TRBJ2-6; 12 nucleotides match TRBD1. In germline, CDR1 is MNHEY, CDR2 SMNVEV (reference sequence). This CDR3 comprises 17 residues. CDR3 loop: CARSPGQGAHGANVLTF. The DNA for the CDR3 is TGTGCCCGCAGTCCGGGACAGGGGGCGCATGGGGCCAACGTCCTGACTTTC.

In this sample, this clone turned up many times. J is TRBJ2-7 and V is TRBV5-1; possible D gene TRBD2, 6 bases. The germline V and J ends were trimmed by 0 bases and 5 bases, with 12 bases remaining between them. CDR1 and CDR2 from the germline V gene are SGHRS and YFSETQ. The CDR3 is 14 amino acids. In DNA form, the CDR3 reads TGCGCCAGCAGCTTGGAGGGACGGAGGGACGAGCAGTACTTC. Protein: CASSLEGRRDEQYF.

The chain employs TRBV11-2 and TRBJ2-5; 10 nucleotides align to TRBD1. Germline CDR1 SGHAT, CDR2 FQNNGV. This CDR3 is 15 amino acids long. V lost 5 bases and J lost 4; bases outside the gene matches: 7. DNA of the CDR3: TGTGCCAGCAGCCGTGGACAGGGGGGCGGAGAGACCCAGTACTTC. Protein: CASSRGQGGGETQYF.

Only a few counts were recorded for this clone. The rearrangement joins TRBV18 to TRBJ2-7, with 9 positions matching TRBD1. This CDR3 contains 16 residues. With 3 bases clipped from V and 5 bases from J, the junction kept 11 bases outside the gene matches. Germline lookup yields CDR1 KGHSH and CDR2 LQKENI. The CDR3 nucleotides are TGTGCCAGCTCACCCGCTGCGACCGGGACAGGGAACGAGCAGTACTTC. Its protein product is CASSPAATGTGNEQYF.

This clone has a handful of counts. The chain is built from TRBV6-1 and TRBJ2-7, with D possibly matching TRBD2 (6 bases). The CDR3 length is 15 residues. V was clipped by 2 bases and J by 0 bases, with 11 bases between them. Germline CDR1 reads MNHNS; CDR2 reads SASEGT. As DNA, the CDR3 is TGTGCCAGCAGTGAATGGGGAGGCAACTCCTACGAGCAGTACTTC. It is translated as CASSEWGGNSYEQYF.

The gene calls are TRBV6-6 and TRBJ1-3, with D uncertain. The germline V and J ends were trimmed by 4 bases and 2 bases, with 6 bases remaining between them. In germline, CDR1 is MNHNY, CDR2 SVGAGI (reference sequence). CDR3 size: 13 residues. The CDR3 region has the DNA TGTGCCAGCAGTTCCCAGACTGGAAACACCATATATTTT. Amino acid sequence: CASSSQTGNTIYF.

This clone showed up just a few times. This sequence joins TRBV7-9 and TRBJ1-2; TRBD1 is a possible D gene (5 bases). This CDR3 spans 13 amino acids. Germline-derived CDR1 and CDR2 are SEHNR and FQNEAQ (reference sequence). Between the trimmed V and J ends, which lost 3 bases and 4 bases, there was a span of 9 bases. The CDR3 reads CASSLRDFYGYTF. The DNA for the CDR3 is TGTGCCAGCAGCTTGAGGGACTTCTATGGCTACACCTTC.

The chain employs TRBV5-1 and TRBJ2-1; D is unresolved. The CDR3 covers 14 residues. Trimming removed 4 bases at V and 6 bases at J, with 14 bases between. In germline, CDR1 is SGHRS, CDR2 YFSETQ. The CDR3 DNA is TGCGCCAGCAGCCCCACGACGGATCTCAATGAGCAGTTCTTC. It yields the protein CASSPTTDLNEQFF.

The chain joins TRBV6-5 to TRBJ1-2; 10 nucleotides agree with TRBD1. The CDR3 length is 13 residues. The germline CDR1 and CDR2 sequences are MNHEY and SVGAGI. Unmatched junction bases numbered 4, after V lost 7 bases and J lost 5 bases. CDR3 nucleotide sequence: TGTGCCAGCATCGGGACAGGGGAATATGGCTACACCTTC. Translation: CASIGTGEYGYTF.

This clone was observed a handful of times. The CDR3 spells CASSPGGAFNNEQFF. The DNA for the CDR3 is TGTGCCAGTAGTCCCGGGGGGGCCTTTAACAATGAGCAGTTCTTC. This chain connects TRBV19 to TRBJ2-1, with 8 bases fitting TRBD2. Germline CDR1 LNHDA, CDR2 SQIVND (reference sequence). The trim removed 5 bases at V and 5 bases at J, leaving 8 bases unmatched. The CDR3 runs 15 residues.